The 24 T cell receptor beta chains reported below all come from one sample, sequenced in a study of T cells in Graves' hyperthyroidism and ophthalmopathy. RNA transcripts gave rise to amplified TCR beta CDR3 regions. Researchers ran a first-round RT-PCR on the TCR CDR3 using the HTBI primer set. MiXCR, applied by TCRdb to the multiplex PCR reads, yields one record per CDR3 protein. The sample carries approximately 530,000 distinct CDR3 sequences, 16% recorded once. The sequenced sample consisted of blood. The receptors come from a woman aged 18 to 35 with Graves' hyperthyroidism.

This clonotype was seen at least ten times. The chain combines TRBV2 with TRBJ1-1; D not resolved. The CDR3 has 14 residues. Trimming removed 4 bases from V and 3 bases from J, with 12 bases in between. The germline V gene has CDR1 SNHLY and CDR2 FYNNEI. CDR3 sequence reads: CASSGGERYTEAFF. CDR3 nucleotide sequence: TGTGCCAGCAGTGGCGGGGAACGATACACTGAAGCTTTCTTT.

The chain couples TRBV11-2 to TRBJ2-1, with no clear D. V shed 2 bases and J shed 3 bases, with 17 bases lying between them. The CDR3 runs 17 residues. Germline V gives CDR1 SGHAT, CDR2 FQNNGV. CDR3 DNA sequence: TGTGCCAGCAGCTTACTGCCGAAGGGTATCTTCTACAATGAGCAGTTCTTC. This sequence encodes CASSLLPKGIFYNEQFF. The full variable domain, with the rest looked up from reference TRBV11-2 and TRBJ2-1, is EAGVAQSPRYKIIEKRQSVAFWCNPISGHATLYWYQQILGQGPKLLIQFQNNGVVDDSQLPKDRFSAERLKGVDSTLKIQPAKLEDSAVYLCASSLLPKGIFYNEQFFGPGTRLTVL.

This clonotype was recorded a few times. J is TRBJ2-5 and V is TRBV24-1; D unresolved. Germline V lookup: CDR1 KGHDR, CDR2 SFDVKD. V was trimmed by 1 base and J by 2 bases, leaving 4 bases between them. This CDR3 has 13 residues. This CDR3 reads CATSDFDQETQYF. In DNA, the CDR3 is TGTGCCACCAGTGATTTCGATCAAGAGACCCAGTACTTC.

The rearrangement joins TRBV14 to TRBJ2-7, with D tentatively TRBD2 (5 bases). The CDR3 runs 13 residues. CDR1 SGHDN and CDR2 FVKESK come from the germline V gene. Trimming removed 3 bases at V and 2 bases at J, with 8 bases between. The CDR3 sequence: CASSHPGTYEQYF. CDR3 coding DNA: TGTGCCAGCAGCCATCCGGGAACCTACGAGCAGTACTTC.

At least ten counts were recorded for this clonotype. The chain combines TRBV11-2 with TRBJ2-1, with TRBD2 identical over 13 bases. This CDR3 comprises 18 residues. CDR1 is SGHAT and CDR2 is FQNNGV in the germline V gene. Trimming took 2 bases from V and 1 from J; bases not matched to a gene: 5. The CDR3 DNA reads as TGTGCCAGCAGCTTAACTAGCGGGAGGGCCTGGTCCTACAATGAGCAGTTCTTC. This codes for CASSLTSGRAWSYNEQFF.

The chain couples TRBV7-9 to TRBJ2-1; the match to TRBD2 covers 9 bases. The CDR3 runs 16 residues. Germline V lookup: CDR1 SEHNR, CDR2 FQNEAQ (reference sequence). V dropped 1 base and J dropped 4; count of bases not matched to a gene: 5. CDR3 sequence reads: CASSLGSGGPYNEQFF. The CDR3 bases are TGTGCCAGCAGCTTAGGAAGCGGGGGGCCTTACAATGAGCAGTTCTTC.

This clonotype was seen more than once but under ten times. A much larger clone differs from this one at a single base, so this may be a read error. The genes are TRBV6-1 and TRBJ2-5; D is possibly TRBD1 or TRBD2 (5 bases each). Germline V gene data show CDR1 as MNHNS and CDR2 as SASEGT. The CDR3 covers 17 residues. CDR3 DNA sequence: TGTGTCAGCAGTGATTTTTTTTGGGACGGGGCTAAAGAGACCCAGTACTTC. Translating it yields CVSSDFFWDGAKETQYF.

This clonotype appeared many times. The chain has TRBV12-3 or TRBV12-4 and TRBJ1-5; 7 bases are shared with TRBD1. With V trimmed by 4 bases and J by 4 bases, 7 bases remained unmatched. CDR3 size: 15 residues. CDR3: CASSSGDSANQPQHF. The CDR3 region has the DNA TGTGCCAGCAGTTCAGGGGACAGCGCAAATCAGCCCCAGCATTTT.

This clonotype was seen a few times. The chain recombines TRBV6-1 with TRBJ2-7; maybe TRBD2 (6 bases). V gave up 1 base and J gave up 2 bases, with 15 bases separating them. CDR1 is MNHNS and CDR2 is SASEGT in the germline V gene. This CDR3 has 16 residues. As DNA, the CDR3 is TGTGCCAGCAGTGAAGGGAGGGACGGTGGGGCCTACGAGCAGTACTTC. Translating gives CASSEGRDGGAYEQYF.

At least ten counts were recorded for this clonotype. The gene calls are TRBV11-2 and TRBJ2-5; TRBD2 is a possible D gene (5 bases). The CDR3 loop spans 13 amino acids. CDR1 and CDR2 from the germline V gene are SGHAT and FQNNGV. The ends were cut back, 1 base at V and 5 bases at J, with 8 bases in the middle. The CDR3: CASSLGEPETQYF. The DNA for the CDR3 is TGTGCCAGCAGCTTAGGGGAGCCGGAGACCCAGTACTTC. The variable domain in full, with the rest retrieved from reference TRBV11-2 and TRBJ2-5, is EAGVAQSPRYKIIEKRQSVAFWCNPISGHATLYWYQQILGQGPKLLIQFQNNGVVDDSQLPKDRFSAERLKGVDSTLKIQPAKLEDSAVYLCASSLGEPETQYFGPGTRLLVL.

The table lists this clonotype with many counts. This CDR3 is CASSGTGHQETQYF. CDR3 bases: TGTGCCAGCAGCGGGACAGGCCACCAAGAGACCCAGTACTTC. The chain has TRBV12-3 or TRBV12-4 and TRBJ2-5; TRBD1 matches 8 bases. The V segment lost 6 bases and the J segment 0 bases; nucleotides outside the gene matches: 3. The CDR3 runs 14 residues.

This clonotype was found many times. J is TRBJ1-6 and V is TRBV28; D might be TRBD1 (6 bases). Germline CDR1 is MDHEN and CDR2 is SYDVKM. The CDR3 length is 16 residues. Between the trimmed V and J ends, which lost 5 bases and 5 bases, there was a span of 16 bases. The CDR3 loop reads CASSGNRAGNNSPLHF. DNA of the CDR3: TGTGCCAGCAGTGGGAACAGGGCGGGGAATAATTCACCCCTCCACTTT. Supplemented by reference TRBV28 and TRBJ1-6, the full variable domain reads DVKVTQSSRYLVKRTGEKVFLECVQDMDHENMFWYRQDPGLGLRLIYFSYDVKMKEKGDIPEGYSVSREKKERFSLILESASTNQTSMYLCASSGNRAGNNSPLHFGNGTRLTVT.

Many counts were recorded for this clonotype. The chain uses TRBV2 and TRBJ1-1, with D possibly matching TRBD1 (5 bases). The CDR3 runs to 15 residues. The V and J ends lost 1 base and 1 base respectively, with 10 bases between them. CDR1 is SNHLY, CDR2 FYNNEI, per germline. The CDR3 spells CASSEDVQANTEAFF. As DNA, the CDR3 is TGTGCCAGCAGTGAAGATGTACAGGCGAACACTGAAGCTTTCTTT.

This clonotype was found many times. This sequence joins TRBV2 and TRBJ1-1; no clear D. Germline loops: CDR1 SNHLY, CDR2 FYNNEI. CDR3 size: 15 residues. Trimming cost V 3 bases and J 1 base, with 12 bases left between them. The CDR3 loop reads CASSDALHANTEAFF. CDR3 bases: TGTGCCAGCAGTGATGCCCTACACGCGAACACTGAAGCTTTCTTT.

This clonotype was seen more than once but under ten times. The chain has TRBV5-1 and TRBJ2-1, with TRBD2 matching 9 bases. Losses at the gene ends were 4 bases for V and 6 bases for J; bases not matched to a gene: 17. This CDR3 comprises 18 residues. Germline V CDR1 and CDR2: SGHRS, YFSETQ. CDR3 region: CASSEALAGTPGGNEQFF. In DNA, the CDR3 is TGCGCCAGCAGCGAGGCCCTAGCGGGGACACCTGGGGGCAATGAGCAGTTCTTC.

This clonotype was seen repeatedly, ten times or more. V usage is TRBV7-9 and J usage is TRBJ1-2, with D unresolved. The CDR3 loop spans 13 amino acids. Trimming took 4 bases from V and 5 from J, leaving 11 bases between them. CDR1 is SEHNR, CDR2 FQNEAQ, per germline (reference sequence). The CDR3 here is CASSYLESYGYTF. The CDR3 DNA sequence: TGTGCCAGCAGCTACCTGGAGAGTTATGGCTACACCTTC.

This clonotype was detected only a few times. The chain recombines TRBV6-2 or TRBV6-3 with TRBJ1-5; 7 bases match TRBD1. This CDR3 is built from 15 residues. Germline values: CDR1 MNHEY, CDR2 SVGEGT. The trim removed 7 bases at V and 1 base at J, leaving 7 bases unmatched. This CDR3 reads CASTKTGLSNQPQHF. CDR3 bases: TGTGCCAGCACGAAGACAGGGCTGAGCAATCAGCCCCAGCATTTT.

This clonotype was seen more than once but under ten times. The V gene is TRBV5-1, the J gene TRBJ2-1; 12 positions match TRBD2. The germline V gene has CDR1 SGHRS and CDR2 YFSETQ. J was trimmed by 7 bases and V by 4 bases; bases with no gene match: 6. This CDR3 is built from 15 residues. In DNA form, the CDR3 reads TGCGCCAGCAGCCCTAGCGGGAGGGGCCTAAATGAGCAGTTCTTC. Its protein product is CASSPSGRGLNEQFF.

This chain connects TRBV19 to TRBJ1-5; D is uncertain. Germline V gene lookup returns CDR1 LNHDA and CDR2 SQIVND (reference sequence). The CDR3 consists of 14 residues. The V end was cut by 7 bases, the J end by 2 bases, with 12 bases between. DNA for the CDR3: TGTGCCAGTACCCAAGGGAGGGGCAATCAGCCCCAGCATTTT. Encoded protein: CASTQGRGNQPQHF.

This clonotype was seen a few times. Just one base apart from a much larger clone, this may be a read error. V gene TRBV6-2 or TRBV6-3 combines with J gene TRBJ2-1, with TRBD1 matching over 7 bases. CDR1 and CDR2 from the germline V gene are MNHEY and SVGEGT. The CDR3 contains 15 residues. DNA of the CDR3: TGTGCCAGCGGTTACGAGGGGGCGCGTAGGAATGAGCAGTTCTTC. Its protein is CASGYEGARRNEQFF.

This chain links TRBV5-1 with TRBJ2-5; D unresolved. The V end lost 4 bases, the J end lost 7 bases, and 8 bases lay between the germline ends. The CDR3 totals 11 residues. The germline CDR1 and CDR2 sequences are SGHRS and YFSETQ. As DNA, the CDR3 is TGCGCCAGCAGCGAGCACGGGACCCAGTACTTC. It yields the protein CASSEHGTQYF.

This clonotype turned up a few times. The chain is built from TRBV6-1 and TRBJ2-4; TRBD1 might be the D (6 bases). The CDR3 has 16 amino acids. Deletions cut 10 bases from V and 0 bases from J, with 19 bases between. Germline V gives CDR1 MNHNS, CDR2 SASEGT. CDR3 DNA: TGTGCCACCACCGGGTCAGGGGCCCAAGCCAAAAACATTCAGTACTTC. This sequence encodes CATTGSGAQAKNIQYF.

The rearrangement joins TRBV18 to TRBJ2-2; 7 bases map to TRBD2. The CDR3 runs to 15 residues. Looked up from germline, CDR1 is KGHSH and CDR2 is LQKENI. V was pared by 2 bases and J by 4 bases, with 4 bases of the junction left unmatched. The CDR3 coding sequence is TGTGCCAGCTCACCATCCCCTAGCGGCACCGGGGAGCTGTTTTTT. Protein sequence: CASSPSPSGTGELFF.

This clonotype was seen at least ten times. The gene calls are TRBV11-2 and TRBJ2-5; D gene uncertain. CDR3 length: 13 residues. The germline CDR1 and CDR2 sequences are SGHAT and FQNNGV. With 3 bases removed from V and 4 bases from J, the gap between germline ends came to 9 bases. In DNA form, the CDR3 reads TGTGCCAGCAGCTTTTTTGCGACAGAGACCCAGTACTTC. Encoded protein: CASSFFATETQYF.